The 16 T cell receptor beta chains in this list originate from one sample, sequenced in a study of Graves' ophthalmopathy and Graves' hyperthyroidism. Amplification of TCR beta CDR3 regions used RNA transcripts. Investigators did first-round RT-PCR with HTBI primers, then second-round multiplex PCR. TCRdb reprocessed the multiplex PCR reads with MiXCR, giving one entry per CDR3 protein. The sample lists some 1.1 million distinct CDR3 sequences, approximately 35% occurring once. Input material: peripheral blood or thyroid tissue (not recorded which). The receptors shown here come from an adult man with Graves' hyperthyroidism.

The gene calls are TRBV29-1 and TRBJ2-7; perhaps TRBD2 as D (6 bases). V was trimmed by 6 bases and J by 5 bases, leaving 14 bases between them. Germline-derived CDR1 and CDR2 are SQVTM and ANQGSEA. The CDR3 sequence is 12 residues long. CDR3 amino acids: CSVEGLWNEQYF. CDR3 sequence (DNA): TGCAGCGTGGAGGGGCTGTGGAACGAGCAGTACTTC.

This clonotype showed up just a few times. This chain joins TRBV27 and TRBJ1-1; weak D call: TRBD1 (5 bases). The CDR3 length is 16 residues. Germline V gene data show CDR1 as MNHEY and CDR2 as SMNVEV (reference sequence). V lost 8 bases and J 4 bases, leaving 23 bases between the germline ends. The DNA for the CDR3 is TGTGCCAGCTCAAACACCCCCGGGACTAGGGGCACTGAAGCTTTCTTT. It specifies CASSNTPGTRGTEAFF.

The chain has TRBV20-1 and TRBJ2-2, with 7 bases aligning to TRBD1. V was pared by 3 bases and J by 5 bases, with 3 bases of the junction left unmatched. The CDR3 totals 13 residues. Germline V lookup: CDR1 DFQATT, CDR2 SNEGSKA (reference sequence). The CDR3 DNA is TGCAGTGCTAGCAGGGGGATAACCGGGGAGCTGTTTTTT. This codes for CSASRGITGELFF.

In its sample, this clonotype was seen many times. The rearrangement links TRBV6-5 to TRBJ1-2, with D unclear. The CDR3 covers 13 residues. V was cut by 2 bases and J by 4 bases, with 8 bases left in between. Germline V CDR1 and CDR2: MNHEY, SVGAGI. The CDR3 region is CASSYPGSYGYTF. The CDR3 DNA sequence: TGTGCCAGCAGTTACCCCGGTAGCTATGGCTACACCTTC.

The chain joins TRBV5-1 to TRBJ2-7; D call uncertain. Germline CDR1 SGHRS, CDR2 YFSETQ. CDR3 size: 14 residues. The germline V and J ends were trimmed by 5 bases and 3 bases, with 15 bases remaining between them. The CDR3 loop reads CASRVGNGDYEQYF. CDR3 sequence (DNA): TGCGCCAGCAGAGTAGGTAATGGCGACTACGAGCAGTACTTC.

This sequence joins TRBV2 and TRBJ2-6; maybe TRBD2 (7 bases). This CDR3 contains 16 residues. Trimming left V 3 bases short and J 3 bases short, with 12 bases between. Germline CDR1 SNHLY, CDR2 FYNNEI. The CDR3 region is CASSDGGASGANVLTF. The CDR3 bases are TGTGCCAGCAGTGATGGGGGGGCGAGTGGGGCCAACGTCCTGACTTTC.

The sample holds many counts of this clonotype. The chain has TRBV3-1 and TRBJ2-7; 7 nucleotides match TRBD1. V was pared by 4 bases and J by 12 bases, with 9 bases of the junction left unmatched. The germline V gene encodes CDR1 LGHDT and CDR2 YNNKEL (reference sequence). This CDR3 spans 12 amino acids. This CDR3 is CASSPRQGRLYF. CDR3 bases: TGTGCCAGCAGCCCAAGACAGGGACGGCTGTACTTC.

Comments on this clonotype: Germline and junction disagree at one end, which may indicate a read error. The chain couples TRBV11-2 to TRBJ2-6, with D maybe TRBD2 (6 bases). Per germline, CDR1 SGHAT and CDR2 FQNNGV. CDR3 length: 14 amino acids. The CDR3 region is CASSPGGAAVVGAF. The CDR3 nucleotides read TGTGCCAGCAGCCCCGGGGGTGCAGCGGTCGTCGGGGCTTTC.

Of note for this clonotype: A much more abundant neighbour one base away suggests this may be a read error. This rearrangement joins TRBV7-6 to TRBJ2-7; the match to TRBD2 covers 8 bases. V lost 2 bases to trimming and J lost 2 bases; unmatched junction nucleotides: 8. This CDR3 is 16 amino acids long. In germline, CDR1 is SGHVS, CDR2 FNYEAQ. The CDR3 loop is CASSLFVGSGAYEQYF. CDR3 in DNA: TGTGCCAGCAGCTTATTTGTCGGTAGCGGGGCCTACGAGCAGTACTTC. Drawing the rest from reference TRBV7-6 and TRBJ2-7, the complete variable domain is GAGVSQSPRYKVTKRGQDVALRCDPISGHVSLYWYRQALGQGPEFLTYFNYEAQQDKSGLPNDRFSAERPEGSISTLTIQRTEQRDSAMYRCASSLFVGSGAYEQYFGPGTRLTVT.

Only a few counts were recorded for this clonotype. V gene TRBV24-1 combines with J gene TRBJ2-7; D call uncertain. Germline values: CDR1 KGHDR, CDR2 SFDVKD. The V end was cut by 10 bases, the J end by 5 bases, with 14 bases between. The CDR3 sequence is 12 residues long. The CDR3 sequence: CATNQRKDEQYF. As DNA, the CDR3 is TGTGCCACGAACCAGAGGAAGGACGAGCAGTACTTC.

The table lists this clonotype with many counts. This sequence joins TRBV5-6 and TRBJ2-5; the D gene is possibly TRBD2 (5 bases). CDR1 is SGHDT and CDR2 is YYEEEE in the germline V gene. The CDR3 is 14 amino acids. V was cut by 0 bases and J by 7 bases, with 13 bases left in between. The CDR3 bases are TGTGCCAGCAGCTTGGAGGGAGCTTCGGGGACCCAGTACTTC. Translating it yields CASSLEGASGTQYF.

The chain recombines TRBV5-1 with TRBJ1-5; TRBD1 aligns across 8 bases. The CDR3 extends over 15 amino acids. Trimming at V came to 4 bases and at J to 6 bases, leaving 9 bases not matched to a gene. CDR1 is SGHRS, CDR2 YFSETQ, per germline. CDR3 loop: CASSPTGAGSQPQHF. The DNA of the CDR3 is TGCGCCAGCAGCCCGACAGGGGCAGGGTCTCAGCCCCAGCATTTT.

The chain recombines TRBV12-3 or TRBV12-4 with TRBJ2-7, with D perhaps being TRBD1 or TRBD2 (5 bases each). CDR3 length equals 15 residues. V was pared by 5 bases and J by 3 bases, with 17 bases between. The CDR3 DNA follows: TGTGCCAGCAGTGGAACCGGGACGGCCCGCTACGAGCAGTACTTC. Its protein product is CASSGTGTARYEQYF.

The chain recombines TRBV7-9 with TRBJ1-1, with 9 nucleotides matching TRBD1. Germline V gives CDR1 SEHNR, CDR2 FQNEAQ (reference sequence). V shed 2 bases, J shed 10 bases, and the junction held 11 bases outside the gene matches. This CDR3 region has 15 residues. The chain's CDR3 is CASSLTPDRGDGAFF. DNA of the CDR3: TGTGCCAGCAGCTTAACCCCGGACAGGGGAGATGGAGCTTTCTTT.

In this sample, this clonotype turned up a few times. The genes are TRBV4-2 and TRBJ2-5; TRBD1 matches at 9 bases. The CDR3 length is 16 residues. CDR1 is LGHNA, CDR2 YNFKEQ, per germline. V gave up 4 bases and J gave up 2 bases; unmatched junction bases: 8. In nucleotides, the CDR3 is TGTGCCAGCAGCCCTGGGACAGGGTCGGGTCAAGAGACCCAGTACTTC. Encoded protein: CASSPGTGSGQETQYF.

Note on this clonotype: The CDR3 does not end in the conserved phenylalanine or tryptophan, so this is likely a read error. The DNA is omitted, as the CDR3 cannot be located on it reliably, and the CDR3 follows TCRdb's listing. The CDR3: CASSPTGTNY. The chain couples TRBV7-2 to TRBJ1-1; the table's TRBD1 call for D was not verified on the DNA. The CDR3 is 10 residues long, ends included. Germline V CDR1 and CDR2: SGHTA, FQGNSA.